These T cell receptor beta chains were read from a single sample in a study of T-cell memory formation after mild COVID-19. Using its own MiXCR run on the 5' RACE reads, TCRdb lists one record per CDR3 protein. The sample carries about 250,000 distinct CDR3 sequences, over 15% recorded once. Source material: PBMCs or a T cell subset sorted from them (not recorded which). Source of these receptors: an adult woman who had mild COVID-19 (a few samples of this study predate the infection). Cell type and time point are not known. Both conserved end residues are part of each CDR3. D genes are given only for firm matches. Expanded clones are given a class, and other clones once, few, many or no size at all.

abundance: few; d_gene: TRBD1; j_gene: TRBJ1-5; v_gene: TRBV5-5; CDR3aa: CASSLVSRDRLDLDQPQHF; CDR3nt: TGTGCCAGCAGCTTGGTTTCAAGGGACAGGTTGGATTTGGATCAGCCCCAGCATTTT
abundance: NA; d_gene: TRBD2; j_gene: TRBJ2-1; v_gene: TRBV12-3/TRBV12-4; CDR3aa: CASSLRTSGFNEQFF; CDR3nt: TGTGCCAGCAGTCTCCGGACTAGCGGATTCAATGAGCAGTTCTTC
abundance: many; d_gene: TRBD2; j_gene: TRBJ2-1; v_gene: TRBV4-2; CDR3aa: CASSQGTLAGGRGEQFF; CDR3nt: TGTGCCAGCAGCCAAGGGACCCTAGCGGGGGGGCGGGGTGAGCAGTTCTTC
abundance: few; d_gene: NA; j_gene: TRBJ2-2; v_gene: TRBV14; CDR3aa: CASSRRGSGELFF; CDR3nt: TGTGCCAGCAGCCGCCGGGGATCCGGGGAGCTGTTTTTT
abundance: NA; d_gene: NA; j_gene: TRBJ1-2; v_gene: TRBV12-3/TRBV12-4; CDR3aa: CASSETAGIYGYTF; CDR3nt: TGTGCCAGCAGTGAGACAGCGGGAATCTATGGCTACACCTTC
abundance: few; d_gene: NA; j_gene: TRBJ1-2; v_gene: TRBV29-1; CDR3aa: CSVQSGYHGYTF; CDR3nt: TGCAGCGTTCAGTCAGGGTATCATGGCTACACCTTC
abundance: few; d_gene: TRBD2; j_gene: TRBJ2-3; v_gene: TRBV11-2; CDR3aa: CASSSAGVRAPSTDTQYF; CDR3nt: TGTGCCAGCAGCTCTGCGGGAGTCAGGGCCCCTAGCACAGATACGCAGTATTTT
abundance: NA; d_gene: NA; j_gene: TRBJ2-1; v_gene: TRBV10-3; CDR3aa: CAISLSLDNEQFF; CDR3nt: TGTGCCATCAGCCTGTCCCTCGACAATGAGCAGTTCTTC
abundance: NA; d_gene: NA; j_gene: TRBJ2-1; v_gene: TRBV12-3/TRBV12-4; CDR3aa: CASSLIGDEQFF; CDR3nt: TGTGCCAGCAGTTTAATCGGCGATGAGCAGTTCTTC
abundance: NA; d_gene: NA; j_gene: TRBJ2-3; v_gene: TRBV2; CDR3aa: CATSDRFGGDTQYF; CDR3nt: TGTGCCACCTCGGACAGATTTGGTGGAGATACGCAGTATTTT
abundance: NA; d_gene: TRBD2; j_gene: TRBJ2-1; v_gene: TRBV24-1; CDR3aa: CATSASSGKSSYNEQFF; CDR3nt: TGTGCCACCAGTGCCTCTAGCGGGAAGAGCTCCTACAATGAGCAGTTCTTC
abundance: NA; d_gene: NA; j_gene: TRBJ1-2; v_gene: TRBV6-5; CDR3aa: CASSYSRGPYGYTF; CDR3nt: TGTGCCAGCAGTTACTCGCGGGGGCCCTATGGCTACACCTTC
abundance: NA; d_gene: NA; j_gene: TRBJ2-1; v_gene: TRBV9; CDR3aa: CASSPLVSFNNEQFF; CDR3nt: TGTGCCAGCAGTCCGCTAGTTAGTTTTAACAATGAGCAGTTCTTC
abundance: NA; d_gene: NA; j_gene: TRBJ2-5; v_gene: TRBV2; CDR3aa: CARSSPLRQETQYF; CDR3nt: TGTGCCAGGAGTTCGCCCCTGAGACAAGAGACCCAGTACTTC
abundance: few; d_gene: NA; j_gene: TRBJ1-1; v_gene: TRBV20-1; CDR3aa: CSARRGNTEAFF; CDR3nt: TGCAGTGCTAGACGCGGGAACACTGAAGCTTTCTTT
abundance: NA; d_gene: TRBD1; j_gene: TRBJ2-2; v_gene: TRBV6-1; CDR3aa: CASRRDRLAGELFF; CDR3nt: TGTGCCAGCAGGAGGGACAGATTGGCCGGGGAGCTGTTTTTT
abundance: many; d_gene: TRBD2; j_gene: TRBJ2-7; v_gene: TRBV5-1; CDR3aa: CASSSSGGIYEQYF; CDR3nt: TGCGCCAGCAGCTCCAGCGGGGGGATTTACGAGCAGTACTTC
abundance: NA; d_gene: NA; j_gene: TRBJ2-3; v_gene: TRBV3-2; CDR3aa: CASSQDWIAGVSHTQYF; CDR3nt: TGTGCCAGCAGCCAAGATTGGATAGCGGGAGTGTCACATACGCAGTATTTT
abundance: few; d_gene: TRBD1; j_gene: TRBJ2-5; v_gene: TRBV7-6; CDR3aa: CASSPRQGTKETQYF; CDR3nt: TGTGCCAGCAGCCCACGACAGGGAACTAAAGAGACCCAGTACTTC
abundance: few; d_gene: NA; j_gene: TRBJ2-7; v_gene: TRBV20-1; CDR3aa: CSSRDKLYEQYF; CDR3nt: TGCAGTTCCCGGGACAAACTTTACGAGCAGTACTTC
abundance: NA; d_gene: NA; j_gene: TRBJ1-2; v_gene: TRBV4-1; CDR3aa: CASSQEQGGFLYGYTF; CDR3nt: TGCGCCAGCAGCCAAGAACAGGGAGGATTCCTCTATGGCTACACCTTC
abundance: NA; d_gene: NA; j_gene: TRBJ1-1; v_gene: TRBV29-1; CDR3aa: CSVGTVNTEAFF; CDR3nt: TGCAGCGTTGGAACAGTGAACACTGAAGCTTTCTTT
abundance: NA; d_gene: NA; j_gene: TRBJ2-1; v_gene: TRBV19; CDR3aa: CASTGLFSPGDNEQFF; CDR3nt: TGTGCCAGCACCGGACTGTTCTCTCCTGGGGACAATGAGCAGTTCTTC
abundance: NA; d_gene: TRBD1; j_gene: TRBJ2-1; v_gene: TRBV20-1; CDR3aa: CSAGTDRDNEQFF; CDR3nt: TGCAGTGCTGGAACGGACAGGGACAATGAGCAGTTCTTC
abundance: few; d_gene: NA; j_gene: TRBJ2-2; v_gene: TRBV4-2; CDR3aa: CASSQGGYTGELFF; CDR3nt: TGTGCCAGCAGCCAAGGAGGGTACACCGGGGAGCTGTTTTTT
abundance: few; d_gene: NA; j_gene: TRBJ2-7; v_gene: TRBV29-1; CDR3aa: CSVGRGNLYEQYF; CDR3nt: TGCAGCGTTGGGCGCGGGAATTTATACGAGCAGTACTTC
abundance: NA; d_gene: TRBD2; j_gene: TRBJ2-3; v_gene: TRBV3-1; CDR3aa: CASSVGLAGQDTQYF; CDR3nt: TGTGCCAGCAGTGTGGGACTAGCGGGACAGGATACGCAGTATTTT
abundance: NA; d_gene: TRBD1; j_gene: TRBJ1-3; v_gene: TRBV6-1; CDR3aa: CASSYSWTGGKGNTIYF; CDR3nt: TGTGCCAGCAGTTACTCTTGGACAGGGGGCAAGGGAAACACCATATATTTT
abundance: few; d_gene: TRBD2; j_gene: TRBJ2-1; v_gene: TRBV24-1; CDR3aa: CATSARGAGLAGEYNEQFF; CDR3nt: TGTGCCACCAGTGCCCGGGGTGCAGGACTAGCGGGAGAGTACAATGAGCAGTTCTTC
abundance: few; d_gene: NA; j_gene: TRBJ1-1; v_gene: TRBV7-2; CDR3aa: CASSSRQAKNTEAFF; CDR3nt: TGTGCCAGCAGCTCGAGGCAGGCTAAGAACACTGAAGCTTTCTTT
abundance: NA; d_gene: NA; j_gene: TRBJ1-2; v_gene: TRBV20-1; CDR3aa: CSAPRSDSNYGYTF; CDR3nt: TGCAGTGCCCCCAGGAGTGATTCTAACTATGGCTACACCTTC
abundance: NA; d_gene: NA; j_gene: TRBJ2-3; v_gene: TRBV12-3/TRBV12-4; CDR3aa: CASTKPLSVGTDTQYF; CDR3nt: TGTGCCAGCACAAAACCTCTAAGCGTCGGCACAGATACGCAGTATTTT
abundance: few; d_gene: NA; j_gene: TRBJ2-1; v_gene: TRBV20-1; CDR3aa: CSTRQGTYNEQFF; CDR3nt: TGCAGTACCCGGCAGGGGACCTACAATGAGCAGTTCTTC
abundance: NA; d_gene: NA; j_gene: TRBJ1-6; v_gene: TRBV3-1; CDR3aa: CASSRARGKGNSPLHF; CDR3nt: TGTGCCAGCAGCCGGGCGAGGGGAAAAGGGAATTCACCCCTCCACTTT
abundance: NA; d_gene: TRBD2; j_gene: TRBJ2-1; v_gene: TRBV3-1; CDR3aa: CATEAGSNEQFF; CDR3nt: TGTGCCACGGAAGCGGGATCCAATGAGCAGTTCTTC
abundance: NA; d_gene: TRBD1; j_gene: TRBJ1-2; v_gene: TRBV20-1; CDR3aa: CSASHRGYGYTF; CDR3nt: TGCAGTGCGTCACACAGGGGCTATGGCTACACCTTC
abundance: NA; d_gene: NA; j_gene: TRBJ2-1; v_gene: TRBV5-1; CDR3aa: CASSSEGGGVSYNEQFF; CDR3nt: TGCGCCAGCAGCTCCGAGGGGGGCGGGGTCTCCTACAATGAGCAGTTCTTC
abundance: few; d_gene: NA; j_gene: TRBJ1-3; v_gene: TRBV6-5; CDR3aa: CASSPDSLSGNTIYF; CDR3nt: TGTGCCAGCAGCCCCGACAGTCTCTCTGGAAACACCATATATTTT
abundance: once; d_gene: TRBD2; j_gene: TRBJ2-7; v_gene: TRBV19; CDR3aa: CASRGAEGISGNSYEKYF; CDR3nt: TGTGCCAGTAGAGGGGCGGAGGGAATTAGCGGGAACTCCTACGAGAAGTACTTC
abundance: few; d_gene: NA; j_gene: TRBJ1-6; v_gene: TRBV29-1; CDR3aa: CSVRNVNSPLHF; CDR3nt: TGCAGCGTTCGGAACGTTAATTCACCCCTCCACTTT
abundance: few; d_gene: NA; j_gene: TRBJ1-1; v_gene: TRBV10-3; CDR3aa: CAISAGALTDTEAFF; CDR3nt: TGTGCCATCAGCGCTGGTGCCTTGACGGACACTGAAGCTTTCTTT
abundance: once; d_gene: NA; j_gene: TRBJ1-4; v_gene: TRBV6-5; CDR3aa: CASSYSPQLNEKLFF; CDR3nt: TGTGCCAGCAGTTACTCGCCTCAGTTAAATGAAAAACTGTTTTTT
abundance: NA; d_gene: NA; j_gene: TRBJ1-1; v_gene: TRBV20-1; CDR3aa: CSASGTETEAFF; CDR3nt: TGCAGTGCATCCGGGACGGAAACTGAAGCTTTCTTT
abundance: few; d_gene: TRBD2; j_gene: TRBJ2-7; v_gene: TRBV24-1; CDR3aa: CATSDSLAGVGEQYF; CDR3nt: TGTGCCACCAGTGACTCACTAGCGGGGGTTGGAGAGCAGTACTTC
abundance: NA; d_gene: NA; j_gene: TRBJ2-7; v_gene: TRBV7-9; CDR3aa: CASSLMGSYEQYF; CDR3nt: TGTGCCAGCAGCTTAATGGGCTCCTACGAGCAGTACTTC
abundance: few; d_gene: NA; j_gene: TRBJ2-5; v_gene: TRBV7-2; CDR3aa: CASSLWSGGNYQETQYF; CDR3nt: TGTGCCAGCAGCTTATGGTCGGGCGGGAATTACCAAGAGACCCAGTACTTC
abundance: NA; d_gene: NA; j_gene: TRBJ2-3; v_gene: TRBV5-4; CDR3aa: CASSLGAPGRGEDTQYF; CDR3nt: TGTGCCAGCAGCTTGGGGGCACCCGGGAGAGGCGAGGATACGCAGTATTTT